The 17 T cell receptor beta chains listed next were all sequenced from one sample in a study of T cell repertoires in cytomegalovirus infection. TCRdb ran MiXCR on the reads and lists one entry per CDR3 protein. This sample has around 900,000 distinct CDR3 sequences, with around 31% found just once. Their antigens are not known. This specimen was cultured CD8+ T cells from PBMCs, taken from culture after CMV antigen stimulation. These receptors all come from a human donor in good health (CMV status not recorded). Some clones in this sample may be carry-over from other donors' samples.

This chain uses TRBV20-1 with TRBJ2-1, with 10 bases aligning to TRBD2. The V segment lost 0 bases and the J segment 6 bases; nucleotides outside the gene matches: 8. Germline V CDR1 and CDR2: DFQATT, SNEGSKA (reference sequence). This CDR3 has 16 amino acids. The CDR3 sequence: CSARDRKRGGPNEQFF. CDR3 in DNA: TGCAGTGCTAGAGATAGGAAGCGGGGGGGCCCCAATGAGCAGTTCTTC.

A few counts support this clonotype. The chain combines TRBV6-1 with TRBJ1-1; possible D gene TRBD1, 5 bases. CDR1 is MNHNS, CDR2 SASEGT, per germline. The V end lost 7 bases, the J end lost 3 bases, and 18 bases lay between the germline ends. There are 15 residues in the CDR3. The CDR3 coding sequence is TGTGCCAGCACTCGGGGGGGTTTACGTGACACTGAAGCTTTCTTT. This encodes CASTRGGLRDTEAFF.

This clonotype was recorded at least ten times. The rearrangement links TRBV7-8 to TRBJ1-5; TRBD1 matches 9 bases. Per the germline V gene, CDR1 is SGHVS and CDR2 is FQNEAQ. The CDR3 is 15 residues long. Losses at the gene ends were 4 bases for V and 4 bases for J; bases not matched to a gene: 5. The CDR3: CASSSGQGRNQPQHF. CDR3 in DNA: TGTGCCAGCAGCTCCGGACAGGGGCGGAATCAGCCCCAGCATTTT.

Only a few counts were recorded for this clonotype. The rearrangement uses TRBV12-3 or TRBV12-4 and TRBJ2-5; 7 bases are shared with TRBD1. Unmatched junction bases numbered 8, after V lost 6 bases and J lost 1 base. The CDR3 consists of 15 residues. The chain's CDR3 is CASSSGTDRQETQYF. In nucleotides, the CDR3 is TGTGCCAGCAGCTCTGGGACAGACCGCCAAGAGACCCAGTACTTC.

There are many counts of this clonotype. The chain couples TRBV7-2 to TRBJ2-3, with D perhaps matching TRBD2 (6 bases). The germline gives CDR1 SGHTA, CDR2 FQGNSA. V was cut by 6 bases and J by 1 base, with 11 bases left in between. The CDR3 extends over 14 amino acids. The CDR3 nucleotides read TGTGCCAGCAGTCCGGGGGTTCGCACAGATACGCAGTATTTT. It yields the protein CASSPGVRTDTQYF.

This chain joins TRBV7-6 and TRBJ1-2, with 7 bases matching TRBD1. The CDR3 extends over 14 amino acids. The trim removed 4 bases at V and 8 bases at J, leaving 10 bases unmatched. Germline V lookup: CDR1 SGHVS, CDR2 FNYEAQ. CDR3 in amino acids: CASSSSPGGRGYTF. DNA for the CDR3: TGTGCCAGCAGCTCCTCCCCAGGGGGTCGGGGCTACACCTTC.

This clonotype was detected a few times. One junction end disagrees with the germline gene, perhaps due to a read error. This chain links TRBV5-6 with TRBJ2-1; the match to TRBD1 covers 9 bases. This CDR3 is 13 amino acids long. Germline CDR1 and CDR2: SGHDT and YYEEEE. The chain's CDR3 is CASSWTGDNEQFF. The CDR3 coding sequence is TGCGCCAGCAGCTGGACAGGGGACAATGAGCAGTTCTTC.

In this sample, this clonotype turned up many times. The chain uses TRBV7-9 and TRBJ2-5; D is unclear. Germline assignment: CDR1 SEHNR and CDR2 FQNEAQ (reference sequence). Trimming removed 3 bases from V and 2 bases from J, with 7 bases in between. The CDR3 sequence is 13 residues long. CDR3 in amino acids: CASSLGEQETQYF. CDR3 coding DNA: TGTGCCAGCAGCTTGGGCGAACAAGAGACCCAGTACTTC.

The chain is built from TRBV5-4 and TRBJ1-5, with 9 nucleotides matching TRBD1. Germline values: CDR1 SGHNT, CDR2 YYREEE (reference sequence). The CDR3 runs 15 residues. With 3 bases clipped from V and 3 bases from J, the junction kept 4 bases outside the gene matches. The CDR3 reads CASSSGTGLNQPQHF. In DNA form, the CDR3 reads TGTGCCAGCAGCTCCGGGACAGGGCTCAATCAGCCCCAGCATTTT.

The DNA for the CDR3 is TGTGCCGGACAGGGGACCTATAATTCACCCCTCCACTTT. This translates into CAGQGTYNSPLHF. The rearrangement links TRBV7-4 to TRBJ1-6, with 9 bases fitting TRBD1. The CDR3 totals 13 residues. CDR1 is SGHVT, CDR2 SQSDAQ, per germline. The V segment lost 11 bases and the J segment 2 bases; nucleotides outside the gene matches: 1.

CDR3 residues: CASSPHGTGGKQFF. CDR3 coding DNA: TGTGCCAGCAGCCCCCACGGGACAGGGGGAAAGCAGTTCTTC. V and J are TRBV7-9 and TRBJ2-1, with 11 positions matching TRBD1. The J segment lost 11 bases and the V segment lost 5 bases, leaving 8 bases of the junction unmatched. Germline V gene lookup returns CDR1 SEHNR and CDR2 FQNEAQ (reference sequence). The CDR3 contains 14 residues.

V is TRBV7-6 and J is TRBJ2-7; no firm D call. Trimming shortened V by 2 bases and J by 6 bases, and 17 bases separated the two germline ends. From germline, CDR1 is SGHVS and CDR2 FNYEAQ. This CDR3 contains 15 residues. CDR3 DNA: TGTGCCAGCAGCTTAAGACCCTCAATAAGGCGCGAGCAGTACGTC. Its translation is CASSLRPSIRREQYV.

A few counts support this clonotype. The chain employs TRBV7-9 and TRBJ1-2; D unclear. The ends were cut back, 4 bases at V and 7 bases at J, with 10 bases in the middle. There are 12 residues in the CDR3. The germline V gene has CDR1 SEHNR and CDR2 FQNEAQ (reference sequence). The chain's CDR3 is CASSYPKVGYTF. CDR3 bases: TGTGCCAGCAGCTACCCCAAAGTTGGCTACACCTTC.

The V gene is TRBV12-3 or TRBV12-4, the J gene TRBJ1-1; D not resolved. The germline V and J ends were trimmed by 5 bases and 0 bases, with 13 bases remaining between them. The CDR3 is 15 amino acids. This CDR3 is CASSLGRSMNTEAFF. DNA for the CDR3: TGTGCCAGCAGTCTTGGACGGTCCATGAACACTGAAGCTTTCTTT.

The rearrangement uses TRBV13 and TRBJ2-1; the match to TRBD2 covers 9 bases. Germline V gene lookup returns CDR1 PRHDT and CDR2 FYEKMQ (reference sequence). V dropped 7 bases and J dropped 0; count of bases not matched to a gene: 7. CDR3 size: 16 residues. The CDR3 bases are TGTGCCAGCAACTTTAGCGGGGGCCGCTCCTACAATGAGCAGTTCTTC. Its protein product is CASNFSGGRSYNEQFF. Full variable domain (outside the CDR3, taken from reference TRBV13 and TRBJ2-1): AAGVIQSPRHLIKEKRETATLKCYPIPRHDTVYWYQQGPGQDPQFLISFYEKMQSDKGSIPDRFSAQQFSDYHSELNMSSLELGDSALYFCASNFSGGRSYNEQFFGPGTRLTVL.

Many counts were recorded for this clonotype. The chain combines TRBV7-2 with TRBJ2-1; perhaps TRBD1 as D (6 bases). V was pared by 8 bases and J by 7 bases, with 27 bases between. Per germline, CDR1 SGHTA and CDR2 FQGNSA. The CDR3 runs 17 residues. The CDR3 nucleotides are TGTGCCAGCGGCCAGCCCGCCGACAGGTTGGGGTATAATGAGCAGTTCTTC. Translated, it gives CASGQPADRLGYNEQFF.

The chain carries TRBV4-3 and TRBJ2-1, with 9 bases identical to TRBD1. V trimming: 4 bases; J trimming: 6 bases; junction bases outside the gene matches: 7. The germline CDR1 and CDR2 sequences are LGHNA and YSLEER. This CDR3 has 15 residues. CDR3 sequence (DNA): TGCGCCAGCAGCCTTTTACAGGGGGCTAGCAATGAGCAGTTCTTC. Amino acid sequence: CASSLLQGASNEQFF.